This T cell receptor (beta chain) was captured by sequencing in a study of blood T cell repertoires in COVID-19. Background on the study: Collection of acute and convalescent COVID-19 samples took place in the United States, Italy and Spain. PBMCs, B-cell-depleted T cells, or T cells provided the cDNA or gDNA that made up the material.

Germline CDR1 LNHDA, CDR2 SQIVND (reference sequence). The CDR3 length is 14 residues. V gave up 2 bases and J gave up 3 bases, with 8 bases separating them. Under the authors' procedure: Reference gene primer amplification yielded estimated nucleated cell counts. Generated by immunoSEQ multiplex PCR, the TCRdb table keeps only in-frame clones and is missing some. Clonal size and the V and J genes are those of that table, whereas D and trimming came from the DNA. The sample lists 200,000 or so clones, less than 90% seen once, with about 5.7% in the top ten. The sequencing input was peripheral blood. This sequence was found in a woman in her forties with acute or convalescent COVID-19. The rearrangement uses TRBV19 and TRBJ1-5, with D maybe TRBD1 (5 bases). The CDR3 sequence: CASSITGYNQPQHF. CDR3 coding DNA: TGTGCCAGTAGTATAACAGGATACAATCAGCCCCAGCATTTT.